Below are 32 T cell receptor beta chains sequenced from a single sample in a study of T cell repertoires in cytomegalovirus infection. TCRdb re-called the reads through MiXCR, storing one row per CDR3 protein. The sample consists of roughly 230,000 distinct CDR3 sequences, approximately 22% of them appearing once. Specimen: CD8+ T cells from PBMCs. These receptor sequences come from a human donor in good health (CMV status not recorded). Some clones in this sample may be carry-over from other donors' samples.

A single count supports this clonotype. A clone one base away is much larger, so this may be a read error. J is TRBJ1-1 and V is TRBV7-9; D unresolved. Germline CDR1 SEHNR, CDR2 FQNEAQ (reference sequence). With 5 bases removed from V and 5 bases from J, the gap between germline ends came to 9 bases. This CDR3 spans 12 amino acids. CDR3 loop: CASSVMGTEAFF. The CDR3 bases are TGTGCCAGCAGCGTCATGGGGACTGAAGCTTTCTTT.

The chain combines TRBV12-3 or TRBV12-4 with TRBJ1-1; D is undetermined. This CDR3 contains 14 residues. Trimming cost V 6 bases and J 4 bases, with 15 bases left between them. The CDR3 DNA sequence: TGTGCCAGCAGCCTCGGGGATGTGAGCACTGAAGCTTTCTTT. It codes for CASSLGDVSTEAFF.

The rearrangement links TRBV20-1 to TRBJ1-1; 10 nucleotides agree with TRBD1. V dropped 6 bases and J dropped 5; count of bases not matched to a gene: 9. This CDR3 is built from 14 residues. Germline CDR1 and CDR2: DFQATT and SNEGSKA (reference sequence). The CDR3: CSARTGGEETEAFF. The DNA for the CDR3 is TGCAGTGCCAGGACAGGGGGGGAGGAGACTGAAGCTTTCTTT.

Remarks on this clonotype: Since a much larger clone is just one base distant, this may be a read error. The V call is TRBV7-2, the J call TRBJ2-1; TRBD1 aligns across 7 bases. Germline CDR1 reads SGHTA; CDR2 reads FQGNSA. The CDR3 covers 16 residues. The CDR3 coding sequence is TGTGCCAGCAGCTTAGCCACAGGGGTCCCTGCCAATGTGCAGTTCTTC. Translating gives CASSLATGVPANVQFF.

This clonotype was picked up a small number of times. The chain employs TRBV7-9 and TRBJ2-1; TRBD2 might be the D (6 bases). CDR1 and CDR2 (germline): SEHNR, FQNEAQ (reference sequence). CDR3 length equals 16 residues. Trimming took off 6 bases at V and 8 bases at J, with 23 bases between the two ends. CDR3: CASSLPGAGDRHEQFF. CDR3 DNA sequence: TGTGCCAGCAGTCTCCCTGGAGCGGGCGACCGTCATGAGCAGTTCTTC.

In its sample, this clonotype was seen many times. The chain carries TRBV7-2 and TRBJ2-7, with D perhaps matching TRBD2 (6 bases). Deletions cut 3 bases from V and 6 bases from J, with 12 bases between. CDR1 is SGHTA, CDR2 FQGNSA, per germline. The CDR3 length is 13 residues. CDR3 sequence (DNA): TGTGCCAGCAGCTTGTTGGACTATGCCGAGCAGTACTTC. Protein product: CASSLLDYAEQYF.

This clonotype was detected only a few times. This chain links TRBV11-2 with TRBJ2-1; weak D call: TRBD1 (6 bases). Germline CDR1 reads SGHAT; CDR2 reads FQNNGV. The V end was cut by 4 bases, the J end by 7 bases, with 14 bases between. CDR3 size: 14 residues. CDR3 sequence reads: CASSYFPTGNEQFF. In DNA form, the CDR3 reads TGTGCCAGCAGCTACTTCCCCACAGGGAATGAGCAGTTCTTC.

This clonotype was seen only a few times. This chain joins TRBV11-1 and TRBJ2-7; D tentatively fits TRBD1 or TRBD2 (5 bases each). Per the germline V gene, CDR1 is SGHAT and CDR2 is FQDESV (reference sequence). With 5 bases removed from V and 3 bases from J, the gap between germline ends came to 14 bases. The length of the CDR3 is 14 residues. The CDR3 loop is CASSQVGTNYEQYF. CDR3 in DNA: TGTGCCAGCAGCCAGGTCGGGACGAACTACGAGCAGTACTTC.

In its sample, this clonotype was seen many times. The chain uses TRBV7-8 and TRBJ2-7; D is uncertain. Trimming left V 2 bases short and J 4 bases short, with 18 bases between. Per the germline V gene, CDR1 is SGHVS and CDR2 is FQNEAQ. The CDR3 loop spans 16 amino acids. The CDR3 reads CASSLIRLAPNYEQYF. CDR3 bases: TGTGCCAGCAGCTTAATTCGACTCGCCCCAAATTACGAGCAGTACTTC.

This clonotype was detected a few times. The chain employs TRBV6-1 and TRBJ2-5; 9 bases map to TRBD1. This CDR3 is 14 amino acids long. The germline V gene has CDR1 MNHNS and CDR2 SASEGT. J lost 2 bases, V lost 6 bases, and 4 bases had no gene match. This chain's CDR3 is CASRGDREQETQYF. The CDR3 DNA sequence: TGTGCCAGCAGAGGGGACAGGGAACAAGAGACCCAGTACTTC.

V gene TRBV2 combines with J gene TRBJ1-2; D gene ambiguous. In germline, CDR1 is SNHLY, CDR2 FYNNEI. V was cut by 8 bases and J by 3 bases, with 7 bases left in between. This CDR3 has 11 amino acids. In DNA form, the CDR3 reads TGTGCCAGCCCTACGGACTATGGCTACACCTTC. Amino acid sequence: CASPTDYGYTF.

In this sample, this clonotype turned up a few times. The chain has TRBV6-2 or TRBV6-3 and TRBJ1-1, with a possible D match to TRBD1 (5 bases). This CDR3 is built from 13 residues. The V end lost 6 bases, the J end lost 4 bases, and 12 bases lay between the germline ends. Looked up from germline, CDR1 is MNHEY and CDR2 is SVGEGT. This CDR3 is CASRTPGGTEAFF. CDR3 in DNA: TGTGCCAGCAGAACCCCGGGGGGCACTGAAGCTTTCTTT.

Ten or more counts support this clonotype. V gene TRBV27 combines with J gene TRBJ1-1; tentatively, D is TRBD1 (5 bases). The CDR3 is made up of 14 amino acids. V lost 7 bases and J 4 bases, leaving 16 bases between the germline ends. Germline V gene lookup returns CDR1 MNHEY and CDR2 SMNVEV (reference sequence). CDR3 residues: CASTSDWGVTEAFF. The CDR3 nucleotides read TGTGCCAGCACCTCTGACTGGGGCGTCACTGAAGCTTTCTTT.

This clonotype was counted ten times or more. The chain uses TRBV7-9 and TRBJ1-1; TRBD1 might be the D (5 bases). Looked up from germline, CDR1 is SEHNR and CDR2 is FQNEAQ (reference sequence). The V gene lost 1 base and the J gene lost 7 bases, with 7 bases spanning the gap. CDR3 length equals 12 residues. The CDR3 DNA sequence: TGTGCCAGCAGCTTAGTGGGGGATGAAGCTTTCTTT. This gives the protein CASSLVGDEAFF.

This clonotype was observed a few times. This sequence joins TRBV11-3 and TRBJ2-7; D gene unclear. Looked up from germline, CDR1 is SGHNT and CDR2 is YENEEA. This CDR3 contains 15 residues. Trimming took 2 bases from V and 2 from J, leaving 13 bases between them. The CDR3 region is CASSLSPDKAYEQYF. As DNA, the CDR3 is TGTGCCAGCAGCTTATCGCCTGACAAGGCCTACGAGCAGTACTTC.

This clonotype was observed at least ten times. The chain joins TRBV13 to TRBJ2-7; D not certain. With 5 bases removed from V and 5 bases from J, the gap between germline ends came to 10 bases. This CDR3 spans 12 amino acids. CDR1 and CDR2 from the germline V gene are PRHDT and FYEKMQ (reference sequence). In nucleotides, the CDR3 is TGTGCCAGCAGCCTCTATCGAGACGAGCAGTACTTC. This encodes CASSLYRDEQYF. The variable domain in full, with the rest retrieved from reference TRBV13 and TRBJ2-7, is AAGVIQSPRHLIKEKRETATLKCYPIPRHDTVYWYQQGPGQDPQFLISFYEKMQSDKGSIPDRFSAQQFSDYHSELNMSSLELGDSALYFCASSLYRDEQYFGPGTRLTVT.

The V call is TRBV28, the J call TRBJ1-4; D is uncertain. In germline, CDR1 is MDHEN, CDR2 SYDVKM. The V gene lost 4 bases and the J gene lost 8 bases, with 20 bases spanning the gap. The CDR3 runs to 16 residues. CDR3 amino acids: CASSYGMTELEEKLFF. Written as DNA, the CDR3 is TGTGCCAGCAGTTACGGGATGACGGAGTTGGAGGAAAAACTGTTTTTT.

V and J are TRBV7-6 and TRBJ2-2, with a weak D call TRBD2 (7 bases). V lost 3 bases and J lost 0, with 11 bases in between. The CDR3 sequence is 16 residues long. Germline V lookup: CDR1 SGHVS, CDR2 FNYEAQ. In nucleotides, the CDR3 is TGTGCCAGCAGCTTCGCGGGGGCCCCGAACACCGGGGAGCTGTTTTTT. This translates into CASSFAGAPNTGELFF.

The sample holds many counts of this clonotype. The V gene is TRBV19, the J gene TRBJ1-5; possibly TRBD1 for D (5 bases). Germline V lookup: CDR1 LNHDA, CDR2 SQIVND (reference sequence). Trimming cost V 3 bases and J 3 bases, with 9 bases left between them. This CDR3 region has 14 residues. In DNA, the CDR3 is TGTGCCAGTAGTATGCAGGGCTACAATCAGCCCCAGCATTTT. Protein sequence: CASSMQGYNQPQHF. The full variable domain, completed using reference TRBV19 and TRBJ1-5, is DGGITQSPKYLFRKEGQNVTLSCEQNLNHDAMYWYRQDPGQGLRLIYYSQIVNDFQKGDIAEGYSVSREKKESFPLTVTSAQKNPTAFYLCASSMQGYNQPQHFGDGTRLSIL.

Only a few counts were recorded for this clonotype. The chain employs TRBV2 and TRBJ1-2; D not certain. The germline V gene has CDR1 SNHLY and CDR2 FYNNEI. V dropped 3 bases and J dropped 6 bases, with 11 bases sitting between them. The length of the CDR3 is 13 residues. In DNA form, the CDR3 reads TGTGCCAGCAGTGACTGGTTTTCTGATGGCTACACCTTC. Encoded protein: CASSDWFSDGYTF.

This clonotype was counted at least ten times. The chain is built from TRBV14 and TRBJ2-5, with D perhaps assigned TRBD1 or TRBD2 (5 bases each). This CDR3 is 19 amino acids long. V dropped 0 bases and J dropped 2 bases, with 22 bases sitting between them. CDR1 and CDR2 (germline): SGHDN, FVKESK. The CDR3 loop is CASSQDGGEGRVAQETQYF. The CDR3 region has the DNA TGTGCCAGCAGCCAAGATGGCGGCGAGGGGCGGGTAGCACAAGAGACCCAGTACTTC.

This clonotype was detected ten times or more. The rearrangement joins TRBV7-9 to TRBJ2-7, with TRBD1 matching over 9 bases. The germline gives CDR1 SEHNR, CDR2 FQNEAQ (reference sequence). CDR3 length: 12 residues. The V gene end was trimmed by 5 bases and the J gene end by 6 bases; junction bases not matched to a gene: 2. Written as DNA, the CDR3 is TGTGCCAGCAGCGCGGACAGGGGCGAGCAGTACTTC. Amino acid sequence: CASSADRGEQYF.

This clonotype was seen repeatedly, ten times or more. This chain links TRBV7-2 with TRBJ2-5, with unresolved D. CDR3 length equals 14 residues. The V and J ends lost 5 bases and 5 bases respectively, with 15 bases between them. Germline assignment: CDR1 SGHTA and CDR2 FQGNSA. CDR3 nucleotides: TGTGCCAGCAGCACCCCGGACGGGTGGGAGACCCAGTACTTC. It specifies CASSTPDGWETQYF.

The chain has TRBV6-2 or TRBV6-3 and TRBJ2-7, with TRBD1 as a possible D gene (6 bases). Trimming stripped 7 bases from V and 3 bases from J, with 13 bases between. The CDR3 totals 13 residues. Per the germline V gene, CDR1 is MNHEY and CDR2 is SVGEGT. CDR3 nucleotide sequence: TGTGCCAGCAAAGTTTTACAGGGCTACGAGCAGTACTTC. It encodes CASKVLQGYEQYF.

The chain uses TRBV20-1 and TRBJ1-1; TRBD1 might be the D (5 bases). CDR1 and CDR2 from the germline V gene are DFQATT and SNEGSKA (reference sequence). V was clipped by 0 bases and J by 0 bases, with 11 bases between them. The CDR3 has 15 residues. The CDR3 sequence: CSAREHRPLNTEAFF. CDR3 DNA sequence: TGCAGTGCTAGAGAACACAGGCCCCTGAACACTGAAGCTTTCTTT.

In this sample, this clonotype turned up many times. The chain has TRBV27 and TRBJ2-7, with D possibly TRBD1 on 6 matching bases. Germline lookup yields CDR1 MNHEY and CDR2 SMNVEV (reference sequence). V was trimmed by 6 bases and J by 4 bases, leaving 10 bases between them. CDR3 size: 12 residues. The CDR3 loop reads CASSAGQYEQYF. In DNA form, the CDR3 reads TGTGCCAGCAGCGCCGGACAGTACGAGCAGTACTTC.

By frequency in the sample, this clonotype is medium-sized. The rearrangement joins TRBV7-2 to TRBJ1-1, with D tentatively TRBD1 (5 bases). Germline lookup yields CDR1 SGHTA and CDR2 FQGNSA. This CDR3 contains 16 residues. Trimming stripped 3 bases from V and 0 bases from J, with 14 bases between. The CDR3 region is CASSFGDEGLNTEAFF. The CDR3, as DNA: TGTGCCAGCAGCTTTGGGGACGAAGGTTTGAACACTGAAGCTTTCTTT.

V usage is TRBV7-2 and J usage is TRBJ2-3; D call uncertain. This CDR3 has 16 amino acids. V lost 3 bases and J lost 3, with 16 bases in between. Germline CDR1 SGHTA, CDR2 FQGNSA. This CDR3 is CASSLAFGPRTDTQYF. DNA of the CDR3: TGTGCCAGCAGCTTGGCATTCGGACCACGGACAGATACGCAGTATTTT.

This clonotype was seen a few times. The rearrangement links TRBV11-2 to TRBJ2-2; D ambiguous. This CDR3 is 14 amino acids long. CDR1 and CDR2 (germline): SGHAT, FQNNGV. V shed 5 bases and J shed 7 bases, with 14 bases lying between them. CDR3 in amino acids: CASSIHIGGGELFF. CDR3 coding DNA: TGTGCCAGCAGCATCCATATCGGCGGCGGGGAGCTGTTTTTT.

This clonotype was seen many times. The V and J genes are TRBV7-9 and TRBJ2-7; unclear D gene. V lost 3 bases and J lost 3, with 9 bases in between. Germline assignment: CDR1 SEHNR and CDR2 FQNEAQ (reference sequence). The CDR3 is 13 residues long. DNA for the CDR3: TGTGCCAGCAGCTTCGGGCAGTTCTACGAGCAGTACTTC. Its translation is CASSFGQFYEQYF.

This chain joins TRBV20-1 and TRBJ2-7; no clear D. The CDR3 sequence is 15 residues long. Germline CDR1 is DFQATT and CDR2 is SNEGSKA (reference sequence). V lost 1 base, J lost 2 bases, and 15 bases lay in between. CDR3 region: CSARAWDHPAYEQYF. CDR3 sequence (DNA): TGCAGTGCTAGAGCATGGGATCACCCTGCCTACGAGCAGTACTTC.

This clonotype showed up just once. A much larger clone is a single base away; this may be a read error. The chain couples TRBV15 to TRBJ2-1, with TRBD1 matching 7 bases. The CDR3 loop spans 16 amino acids. Per germline, CDR1 LNHNV and CDR2 YYDKDF (reference sequence). CDR3 sequence (DNA): TGTGCCATCGAGGATTACACAGGGGCGAACTACAATGAGCAGTCCTTC. It yields the protein CAIEDYTGANYNEQSF.